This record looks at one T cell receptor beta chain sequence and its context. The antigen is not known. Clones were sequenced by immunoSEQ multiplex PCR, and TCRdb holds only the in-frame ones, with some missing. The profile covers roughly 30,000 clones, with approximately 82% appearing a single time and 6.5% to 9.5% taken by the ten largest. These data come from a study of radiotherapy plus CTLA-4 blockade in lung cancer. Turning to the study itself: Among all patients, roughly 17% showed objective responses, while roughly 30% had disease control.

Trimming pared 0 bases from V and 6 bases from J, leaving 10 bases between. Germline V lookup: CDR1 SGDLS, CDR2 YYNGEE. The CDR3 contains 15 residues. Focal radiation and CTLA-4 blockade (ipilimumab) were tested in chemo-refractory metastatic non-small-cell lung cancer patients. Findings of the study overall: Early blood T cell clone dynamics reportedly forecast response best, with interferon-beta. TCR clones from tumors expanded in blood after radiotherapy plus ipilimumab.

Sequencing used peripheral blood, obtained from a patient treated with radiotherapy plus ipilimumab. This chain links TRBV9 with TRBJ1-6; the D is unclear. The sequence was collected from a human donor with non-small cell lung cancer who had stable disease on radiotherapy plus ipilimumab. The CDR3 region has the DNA TGTGCCAGCAGCGTAGCGGGCGACTTTAATTCACCCCTCCACTTT. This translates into CASSVAGDFNSPLHF.